This is a list of T cell receptor beta chains from one sample in a study of technical replicates of blood from four donors. Generated by immunoSEQ multiplex PCR, the TCRdb table keeps only in-frame clones and is missing some. This table holds about 80,000 clones, 97% found once. The sample taken for sequencing was T cells isolated from PBMCs. These receptors all stem from a human donor in good health. The CDR3 runs from the conserved cysteine through the conserved F or W. A D gene is named only where the DNA matches it firmly. Part of the rows lack a size; the others show once, few, many or a class for expanded clones.

D: NA; length: 15; J: TRBJ2-2; size: NA; V: TRBV2; DNA: TGTGCCAGCAGTTCGGGACACCTCTGGAGCGGGGAGCTGTTTTTT; CDR3: CASSSGHLWSGELFF
D: NA; length: 16; J: TRBJ2-7; size: NA; V: TRBV6-5; DNA: TGTGCCAGCAGTTACTCGGAGCAGCCGAGAGCCTACGAGCAGTACTTC; CDR3: CASSYSEQPRAYEQYF
D: TRBD1; length: 13; J: TRBJ2-1; size: NA; V: TRBV27; DNA: TGTGCCAGCAGTATACAGGGGTGGGATGAGCAGTTCTTC; CDR3: CASSIQGWDEQFF
D: NA; length: 14; J: TRBJ1-5; size: NA; V: TRBV7-9; DNA: TGTGCCAGCAGCCGGAGCGGGGTGGGTCAGCCCCAGCATTTT; CDR3: CASSRSGVGQPQHF
D: TRBD2; length: 17; J: TRBJ2-7; size: once; V: TRBV18; DNA: TGTGCCAGCTCACCACAGGACGGGAGGTCCGGTTCCTACGAGCAGTACTTC; CDR3: CASSPQDGRSGSYEQYF
D: NA; length: 18; J: TRBJ2-1; size: NA; V: TRBV4-1; DNA: TGCGCCAGCAGCCAAGAACGTTCCGGGACTGCCCTCTACAATGAGCAGTTCTTC; CDR3: CASSQERSGTALYNEQFF
D: NA; length: 14; J: TRBJ1-2; size: NA; V: TRBV4-2; DNA: TGTGCCAGCAGCCAAGATGGGGGCACCTATGGCTACACCTTC; CDR3: CASSQDGGTYGYTF
D: NA; length: 15; J: TRBJ2-7; size: NA; V: TRBV9; DNA: TGTGCCAGCAGCGTAGGGGGTGGGAGATACCACGAGCAGTACTTC; CDR3: CASSVGGGRYHEQYF
D: NA; length: 17; J: TRBJ1-2; size: NA; V: TRBV5-1; DNA: TGCGCCAGCAGCTTGGTCCCAGGGGCCCGAAGGAACTATGGCTACACCTTC; CDR3: CASSLVPGARRNYGYTF
D: NA; length: 12; J: TRBJ1-2; size: NA; V: TRBV7-9; DNA: TGTGCCAGCAGCCCACAGTATGGTGGCTACACCTTC; CDR3: CASSPQYGGYTF
D: NA; length: 14; J: TRBJ2-2; size: NA; V: TRBV6-1; DNA: TGTGCCAGCAGTGGTTTTAGCGGAGTAAAGGAGCTGTTTTTT; CDR3: CASSGFSGVKELFF
D: NA; length: 14; J: TRBJ2-1; size: once; V: TRBV27; DNA: TGTGCCAGCAGTTTACTAGCGAGCGACAATGAGCAGTTCTTC; CDR3: CASSLLASDNEQFF
D: NA; length: 12; J: TRBJ2-7; size: NA; V: TRBV6-5; DNA: TGTGCCAGCAGTTACCGAGGCTACGAGCAGTACTTC; CDR3: CASSYRGYEQYF
D: NA; length: 16; J: TRBJ2-7; size: NA; V: TRBV2; DNA: TGTGCCAGCAGTGGGGGCTACTTGAGGACTACCTACGAGCAGTACTTC; CDR3: CASSGGYLRTTYEQYF
D: NA; length: 16; J: TRBJ1-3; size: NA; V: TRBV5-5; DNA: TGTGCCAGCAGCTTTATCGTTACTCACTCTGGAAACACCATATATTTT; CDR3: CASSFIVTHSGNTIYF
D: NA; length: 14; J: TRBJ2-2; size: NA; V: TRBV15; DNA: TGTGCCACCAGCAGAGATTTGAGTACCGGGGAGCTGTTTTTT; CDR3: CATSRDLSTGELFF
D: NA; length: 16; J: TRBJ2-1; size: NA; V: TRBV5-5; DNA: TGTGCCAGCAGTACAGCAGGGAAGTTGGGATACAATGAGCAGTTCTTC; CDR3: CASSTAGKLGYNEQFF
D: TRBD2; length: 17; J: TRBJ2-7; size: NA; V: TRBV9; DNA: TGTGCCAGCAGCGTAGCGTTTGCGGGAGGGCCGGGTGGAGAGCAGTACTTC; CDR3: CASSVAFAGGPGGEQYF
D: TRBD2; length: 17; J: TRBJ2-5; size: NA; V: TRBV18; DNA: TGTGCCAGCTCCTCCGGGACTAGCGGCTCCGGGTGGGAGACCCAGTACTTC; CDR3: CASSSGTSGSGWETQYF
D: TRBD1; length: 16; J: TRBJ2-4; size: NA; V: TRBV5-4; DNA: TGTGCCAGCAGCCACCGGACAGGACTAGCCAAAAACATTCAGTACTTC; CDR3: CASSHRTGLAKNIQYF
D: TRBD1; length: 15; J: TRBJ1-5; size: NA; V: TRBV7-9; DNA: TGTGCCAGCAGCTTATCCGGGACAGGGGACCAGCCCCAGCATTTT; CDR3: CASSLSGTGDQPQHF
D: NA; length: 16; J: TRBJ1-1; size: NA; V: TRBV30; DNA: TGTGCCTGGAGCCAGTGGGGATTACAGGGTAGGGCTGAAGCTTTCTTT; CDR3: CAWSQWGLQGRAEAFF
D: TRBD2; length: 17; J: TRBJ2-1; size: NA; V: TRBV11-2; DNA: TGTGCCAGCAGCCCCGGGACTAGCGGGTTCGAGGACAATGAGCAGTTCTTC; CDR3: CASSPGTSGFEDNEQFF
D: TRBD1; length: 13; J: TRBJ2-2; size: NA; V: TRBV10-1; DNA: TGCGCCAGCCAGGACAGGACCACCGGGGAGCTGTTTTTT; CDR3: CASQDRTTGELFF
D: NA; length: 16; J: TRBJ1-3; size: NA; V: TRBV5-1; DNA: TGCGCCAGCAGCTTGGGCCCCGCGAACTCTGGAAACACCATATATTTT; CDR3: CASSLGPANSGNTIYF
D: NA; length: 14; J: TRBJ2-3; size: NA; V: TRBV29-1; DNA: TGCAGCGTGTTCGGAGGGGCCGGGGGAGATACGCAGTATTTT; CDR3: CSVFGGAGGDTQYF
D: NA; length: 15; J: TRBJ1-3; size: NA; V: TRBV7-2; DNA: TGTGCCAGCAGCCCAAGTGGGACAACTGGAAACACCATATATTTT; CDR3: CASSPSGTTGNTIYF
D: NA; length: 14; J: TRBJ1-2; size: NA; V: TRBV5-6; DNA: TGTGCCAGCAGCTTGGAGGAGGGAACCTATGGCTACACCTTC; CDR3: CASSLEEGTYGYTF
D: TRBD2; length: 15; J: TRBJ2-1; size: once; V: TRBV11-1; DNA: TGTGCCAGCAGTCCCGGGACTAGCGAAGCCCATGAGCAGTTCTTC; CDR3: CASSPGTSEAHEQFF
D: NA; length: 14; J: TRBJ2-7; size: NA; V: TRBV5-1; DNA: TGCGCCAGCAGCACTCCGGGACAAACCTACGAGCAGTACTTC; CDR3: CASSTPGQTYEQYF
D: TRBD1; length: 15; J: TRBJ1-2; size: NA; V: TRBV18; DNA: TGTGCCAGCTCACCTGTCACAGGGGATAACTATGGCTACACCTTC; CDR3: CASSPVTGDNYGYTF
D: TRBD2; length: 15; J: TRBJ2-1; size: NA; V: TRBV27; DNA: TGTGCCAGCAGTCAAAGCGGGAGTGGCCACAATGAGCAGTTCTTC; CDR3: CASSQSGSGHNEQFF
D: NA; length: 13; J: TRBJ2-5; size: once; V: TRBV30; DNA: TGTGCCTGGAGTCCAAGACTAGGAGAGACCCAGTACTTC; CDR3: CAWSPRLGETQYF
D: NA; length: 15; J: TRBJ2-1; size: NA; V: TRBV7-9; DNA: TGTGCCAGCAGCTTGCTCGTAGGGGGGAGGGATGAGCAGTTCTTC; CDR3: CASSLLVGGRDEQFF
D: TRBD2; length: 16; J: TRBJ2-3; size: NA; V: TRBV4-1; DNA: TGCGCCAGCAGCCAAGTGGCTAGCGGGGGCACAGATACGCAGTATTTT; CDR3: CASSQVASGGTDTQYF
D: TRBD1; length: 15; J: TRBJ1-5; size: NA; V: TRBV11-2; DNA: TGTGCCAGCAGCTCCCGGACAGGGAAGGGTCAGCCCCAGCATTTT; CDR3: CASSSRTGKGQPQHF
D: NA; length: 13; J: TRBJ1-3; size: NA; V: TRBV6-1; DNA: TGTGCCAGCTGGGCAGGGACTGGAAACACCATATATTTT; CDR3: CASWAGTGNTIYF
D: TRBD2; length: 16; J: TRBJ2-1; size: NA; V: TRBV27; DNA: TGTGCCAGCAGTTTATATAATGGCGGGAGACACAATGAGCAGTTCTTC; CDR3: CASSLYNGGRHNEQFF
D: TRBD1; length: 15; J: TRBJ2-7; size: NA; V: TRBV6-1; DNA: TGTGCCAGCAGCAAGCCAGACAGGGGATCCTACGAGCAGTACTTC; CDR3: CASSKPDRGSYEQYF
D: TRBD1; length: 14; J: TRBJ1-2; size: NA; V: TRBV27; DNA: TGTGCCAGCAGTTTATGGGGACAGGGCTATGGCTACACCTTC; CDR3: CASSLWGQGYGYTF
D: TRBD2; length: 16; J: TRBJ2-1; size: NA; V: TRBV5-4; DNA: TGTGCCAGCAGCTTGGGACCTAGCGGGGGGGAAAATGAGCAGTTCTTC; CDR3: CASSLGPSGGENEQFF
D: NA; length: 14; J: TRBJ2-2; size: NA; V: TRBV9; DNA: TGTGCCAGCTCATCTGGGCCTGGCACCGGGGAGCTGTTTTTT; CDR3: CASSSGPGTGELFF
D: NA; length: 14; J: TRBJ1-1; size: NA; V: TRBV9; DNA: TGTGCCAGCAGCCTGGGACACTCGAAGACTGAAGCTTTCTTT; CDR3: CASSLGHSKTEAFF
D: NA; length: 17; J: TRBJ1-4; size: NA; V: TRBV30; DNA: TGTGCCTGGGGGGGCTGGGTCAGGGACAAACTCAATGAAAAACTGTTTTTT; CDR3: CAWGGWVRDKLNEKLFF
D: TRBD2; length: 18; J: TRBJ2-1; size: NA; V: TRBV27; DNA: TGTGCCAGCAGATGGGGAAGTACACTTAGCGGGAGAGGGAATGAGCAGTTCTTC; CDR3: CASRWGSTLSGRGNEQFF
D: TRBD2; length: 17; J: TRBJ2-1; size: once; V: TRBV7-9; DNA: TGTGCCAGCAGCCTCCGAGCGGGGGAAGGGACCTACAATGAGCAGTTCTTC; CDR3: CASSLRAGEGTYNEQFF